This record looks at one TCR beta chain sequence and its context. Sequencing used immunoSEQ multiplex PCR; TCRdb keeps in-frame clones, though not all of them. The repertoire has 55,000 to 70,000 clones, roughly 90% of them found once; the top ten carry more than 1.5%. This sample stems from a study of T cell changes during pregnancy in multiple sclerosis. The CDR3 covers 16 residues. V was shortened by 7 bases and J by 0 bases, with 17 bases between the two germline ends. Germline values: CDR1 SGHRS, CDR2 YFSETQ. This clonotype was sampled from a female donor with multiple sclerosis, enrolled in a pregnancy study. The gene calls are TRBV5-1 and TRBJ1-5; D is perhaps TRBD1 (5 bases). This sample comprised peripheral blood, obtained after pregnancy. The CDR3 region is CASLIRTPYSNQPQHF. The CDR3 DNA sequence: TGCGCCAGCTTAATACGGACACCCTATAGCAATCAGCCCCAGCATTTT.